A selection of T cell receptor beta chains follows, all from one sample in a study of identical twins. TCRdb analysed the 5' RACE reads with MiXCR anew, one entry per CDR3 protein. Of 200,000 to 300,000 distinct CDR3 sequences listed, approximately 7.3% are singletons. The data were also submitted as part of a second study, on yellow fever vaccine responses in identical twins.

Sequencing used CD8+ T cells sorted from blood. These receptors were taken from a woman younger than 30 in good health. CDR3s include the opening cysteine and the closing phenylalanine or tryptophan. D genes are given only for firm matches. The size entry is marked missing in some rows and otherwise reads once, few, many or a size class.

CDR3nt,CDR3aa,abundance,d_gene,j_gene,v_gene
TGTGCCAGCAGCGCCGCGAACACCGGGGAGCTGTTTTTT,CASSAANTGELFF,many,-,TRBJ2-2,TRBV9
TGTGCCAGCAGTTTATTTGGGTCCCGGGTAGATACGCAGTATTTT,CASSLFGSRVDTQYF,many,-,TRBJ2-3,TRBV28
TGTGCCACCAGTGATTCGTCGGTACAGGTGTATGGCTACACCTTC,CATSDSSVQVYGYTF,many,-,TRBJ1-2,TRBV24-1
TGCAGCGTTGAAGAAGATACGCAGTATTTT,CSVEEDTQYF,many,-,TRBJ2-3,TRBV29-1
TGTGCCAGCAGTTTCGGGGGGCGAGAGACCCAGTACTTC,CASSFGGRETQYF,many,-,TRBJ2-5,TRBV12-3/TRBV12-4
TGTGCCACCCACTCGGGACAGGGGAATCGTGTCTCCTACAATGAGCAGTTCTTC,CATHSGQGNRVSYNEQFF,many,TRBD1,TRBJ2-1,TRBV24-1
TGTGCCAGCAGCGTGGCCCGACTAGCGGGAGATTACAATGAGCAGTTCTTC,CASSVARLAGDYNEQFF,few,TRBD2,TRBJ2-1,TRBV9
TGTGCCACCAGCACTGACGACAGCAATCAGCCCCAGCATTTT,CATSTDDSNQPQHF,many,-,TRBJ1-5,TRBV15
TGTGCCAGCAGACCACACAGGGGGTGGACTGAAGCTTTCTTT,CASRPHRGWTEAFF,-,TRBD1,TRBJ1-1,TRBV28
TGTGCCAGCAGCCCTGGGTGGGGAGAAAATTTCCAAGAGACCCAGTACTTC,CASSPGWGENFQETQYF,few,-,TRBJ2-5,TRBV7-8
TGTGCCAGCAGCTGGGGTACCTCCTACAATGAGCAGTTCTTC,CASSWGTSYNEQFF,few,-,TRBJ2-1,TRBV12-3/TRBV12-4
TGCGCCAGCAGCCAAGGTCCCCTAGAAGCCTACGAGCAGTACTTC,CASSQGPLEAYEQYF,many,-,TRBJ2-7,TRBV4-1
TGTGCCAGCAGGCCGGGACAGGGGGTTGGCACAGATACGCAGTATTTT,CASRPGQGVGTDTQYF,-,TRBD1,TRBJ2-3,TRBV7-9
TGTGCCAGCAGCGTAGCAGGGGCTAGGCCTGAGACCCAGTACTTC,CASSVAGARPETQYF,few,-,TRBJ2-5,TRBV9
TGCGCCAGCAGTTCCGGGACAGGGGGCTCTGGGGCCAACGTCCTGACTTTC,CASSSGTGGSGANVLTF,-,TRBD1,TRBJ2-6,TRBV5-1
TGCGCCAGCAGCCCTCCGACTAGCGGGGTCACAGATACGCAGTATTTT,CASSPPTSGVTDTQYF,-,TRBD2,TRBJ2-3,TRBV4-1
TGTGCCAGCAGCCCGGGACTCGCGGGGGGGAGGGATGAGCAGTTCTTC,CASSPGLAGGRDEQFF,-,TRBD2,TRBJ2-1,TRBV4-2
TGTGCCAGCAGCCAAATCAGGTACAATGAGCAGTTCTTC,CASSQIRYNEQFF,-,-,TRBJ2-1,TRBV3-1
TGTGCCAGCTGCCAATCAACAGGGACGACCCCTCGAGAATACAATGAGCAGTTCTTC,CASCQSTGTTPREYNEQFF,few,-,TRBJ2-1,TRBV7-8
TGTGCCACCAGCAGCGCGACAGGGTTTGGGACTGAAGCTTTCTTT,CATSSATGFGTEAFF,-,TRBD1,TRBJ1-1,TRBV15